Each of the 25 T cell receptor beta chains below was sequenced from the same sample in a study of shared clonotypes between healthy human individuals. The repertoire was sequenced with immunoSEQ multiplex PCR; TCRdb's copy has only in-frame clones and lacks some. The sample carries 2 million to 3 million clones, roughly 93% recorded once. Sequencing was carried out using naive CD4+ T cells from PBMCs. Sample subset: CD45RA+ positively selected. These receptors all stem from a man between 18 and 29 years old in good health. Some clones in this sample may be carry-over from other donors' samples.

Points on this clone: Other nucleotide sequences in the sample specify the same CDR3. The gene calls are TRBV7-2 and TRBJ2-7; D unclear. The CDR3 is 12 residues long. V was trimmed by 0 bases and J by 5 bases, leaving 5 bases between them. CDR1 is SGHTA, CDR2 FQGNSA, per germline. This chain's CDR3 is CASSLARNEQYF. The CDR3, as DNA: TGTGCCAGCAGCTTAGCCCGGAACGAGCAGTACTTC.

A word on this clone: The same CDR3 arises from other DNA sequences in this sample as well. The CDR3, as DNA: TGTGCCAGCAGCGTGGGACAGGGGAACAATGAGCAGTTCTTC. This encodes CASSVGQGNNEQFF. The chain is built from TRBV9 and TRBJ2-1; 10 nucleotides match TRBD1. CDR1 is SGDLS and CDR2 is YYNGEE in the germline V gene. The V and J ends lost 2 bases and 5 bases, in that order; junction bases with no gene match: 1. The CDR3 is 14 amino acids.

The chain uses TRBV2 and TRBJ1-4; maybe TRBD1 (6 bases). There are 15 residues in the CDR3. The germline V gene encodes CDR1 SNHLY and CDR2 FYNNEI. The V end lost 6 bases, the J end lost 2 bases, and 13 bases lay between the germline ends. The CDR3 DNA reads TGTGCCAGCAGAGATCAGGGGCGGACTAATGAAAAACTGTTTTTT. This sequence encodes CASRDQGRTNEKLFF.

The chain employs TRBV14 and TRBJ1-5, with a weak D call TRBD1 (5 bases). This CDR3 comprises 16 residues. CDR1 SGHDN and CDR2 FVKESK come from the germline V gene. The V gene lost 4 bases and the J gene lost 9 bases, with 22 bases spanning the gap. The CDR3 protein is CASSLYSGGGAAPQHF. CDR3 nucleotide sequence: TGTGCCAGCAGCCTATACTCCGGGGGGGGTGCCGCGCCCCAGCATTTT.

The CDR3 DNA reads TGTGCCAGCAGTTACCCCCTCAGTCTCCGTCCCAGTCAGCCCCAGCATTTT. Residues: CASSYPLSLRPSQPQHF. This sequence joins TRBV28 and TRBJ1-5; D unclear. Germline V lookup: CDR1 MDHEN, CDR2 SYDVKM. CDR3 length: 17 amino acids. V lost 4 bases and J lost 6, with 22 bases in between.

The chain uses TRBV15 and TRBJ1-4; tentative D call: TRBD1 (5 bases). Germline lookup yields CDR1 LNHNV and CDR2 YYDKDF (reference sequence). V shed 0 bases and J shed 8 bases, with 13 bases lying between them. The CDR3 has 15 amino acids. The chain's CDR3 is CATSRDLGPIEKLFF. CDR3 coding DNA: TGTGCCACCAGCAGAGATTTGGGGCCCATCGAAAAACTGTTTTTT.

The chain has TRBV5-1 and TRBJ2-3, with 16 bases lining up with TRBD2. Germline trimming cut 4 bases from V and 6 bases from J; bases unmatched to any gene: 2. Germline V CDR1 and CDR2: SGHRS, YFSETQ. There are 15 residues in the CDR3. In DNA form, the CDR3 reads TGCGCCAGCAGCAAGGGACTAGCGGGAGGGGATACGCAGTATTTT. Protein product: CASSKGLAGGDTQYF.

The V and J genes are TRBV19 and TRBJ1-2, with TRBD1 matching 10 bases. Germline trimming cut 4 bases from V and 6 bases from J; bases unmatched to any gene: 2. The CDR3 has 13 residues. CDR1 and CDR2 from the germline V gene are LNHDA and SQIVND (reference sequence). The CDR3 coding sequence is TGTGCCAGTAGTAGAGGGACAGGGGATGGCTACACCTTC. It yields the protein CASSRGTGDGYTF.

The chain carries TRBV5-4 and TRBJ1-5, with a possible D match to TRBD1 (5 bases). CDR3 length: 16 amino acids. Germline V gene lookup returns CDR1 SGHNT and CDR2 YYREEE (reference sequence). Trimming shortened V by 4 bases and J by 0 bases, and 14 bases separated the two germline ends. The chain's CDR3 is CASSREIQVSNQPQHF. CDR3 coding DNA: TGTGCCAGCAGCCGAGAGATACAGGTTAGCAATCAGCCCCAGCATTTT.

This clone turned up a few times. V and J are TRBV11-2 and TRBJ1-1; D unclear. CDR3 size: 12 residues. Trimming left V 3 bases short and J 1 base short, with 3 bases between. Germline V gene data show CDR1 as SGHAT and CDR2 as FQNNGV. For the CDR3, the DNA is TGTGCCAGCAGCTTCTCGAACACTGAAGCTTTCTTT. Residues: CASSFSNTEAFF.

The chain recombines TRBV7-8 with TRBJ1-2; D is uncertain. CDR3 length: 13 amino acids. The ends were cut back, 1 base at V and 14 bases at J, with 17 bases in the middle. Per the germline V gene, CDR1 is SGHVS and CDR2 is FQNEAQ. This CDR3 is CASSLELSTHRTF. CDR3 DNA sequence: TGTGCCAGCAGCTTAGAACTATCAACCCACCGGACCTTC.

The V and J genes are TRBV29-1 and TRBJ2-7; TRBD2 is a possible D gene (6 bases). The CDR3 has 14 residues. V dropped 4 bases and J dropped 0 bases, with 13 bases sitting between them. Germline V gene lookup returns CDR1 SQVTM and CDR2 ANQGSEA. The chain's CDR3 is CSVGLAPSSYEQYF. CDR3 sequence (DNA): TGCAGCGTTGGGCTAGCGCCGAGCTCCTACGAGCAGTACTTC.

V is TRBV14 and J is TRBJ2-5; D is unresolved. Germline V lookup: CDR1 SGHDN, CDR2 FVKESK. Trimming cost V 0 bases and J 5 bases, with 7 bases left between them. The CDR3 is 13 residues long. CDR3 in amino acids: CASSQDVFETQYF. The CDR3 region has the DNA TGTGCCAGCAGCCAAGATGTTTTCGAGACCCAGTACTTC.

The V and J genes are TRBV30 and TRBJ2-7, with D perhaps TRBD2 (5 bases). The CDR3 runs to 13 residues. The germline V gene has CDR1 GTSNPN and CDR2 SVGIG (reference sequence). V lost 0 bases and J lost 5, with 11 bases in between. The CDR3 loop reads CAWSVTGKHEQYF. The CDR3 DNA sequence: TGTGCCTGGAGTGTAACGGGGAAACACGAGCAGTACTTC. Supplemented by reference TRBV30 and TRBJ2-7, the full variable domain reads SQTIHQWPATLVQPVGSPLSLECTVEGTSNPNLYWYRQAAGRGLQLLFYSVGIGQISSEVPQNLSASRPQDRQFILSSKKLLLSDSGFYLCAWSVTGKHEQYFGPGTRLTVT.

On this clone itself: Other DNA sequences from this sample encode an identical CDR3 as well. V is TRBV7-2 and J is TRBJ2-7, with 8 bases lining up with TRBD2. The CDR3 is made up of 14 amino acids. CDR1 is SGHTA, CDR2 FQGNSA, per germline. With 1 base clipped from V and 3 bases from J, the junction kept 2 bases outside the gene matches. This CDR3 reads CASSLGLAGYEQYF. The CDR3 DNA reads as TGTGCCAGCAGCTTAGGGCTAGCGGGCTACGAGCAGTACTTC.

In DNA form, the CDR3 reads TGTGCCAGCAGCTCCCTTGTGGGGAGAGGAGGTGAGCAGTTCTTC. Translating gives CASSSLVGRGGEQFF. The V gene is TRBV5-4, the J gene TRBJ2-1, with a tentative D call TRBD2 (5 bases). The CDR3 is 15 residues long. V was pared by 3 bases and J by 9 bases, with 19 bases between. Germline CDR1 is SGHNT and CDR2 is YYREEE (reference sequence).

This clone was found once. V is TRBV7-9 and J is TRBJ2-5; D might be TRBD1 or TRBD2, each matching 5 bases. The CDR3 spans 15 residues. V lost 8 bases to trimming and J lost 1 base, with 17 bases between them. Germline V gene sequence: CDR1 SEHNR, CDR2 FQNEAQ (reference sequence). The CDR3, as DNA: TGTGCCAGCGGGGGACGGGTGGGATTCCAAGAGACCCAGTACTTC. Its translation: CASGGRVGFQETQYF.

The rearrangement joins TRBV5-1 to TRBJ1-1, with 7 bases fitting TRBD1. CDR1 is SGHRS, CDR2 YFSETQ, per germline. V was clipped by 4 bases and J by 3 bases; unmatched bases: 12. The CDR3 has 16 amino acids. CDR3 sequence reads: CASSIRTGNFDTEAFF. The CDR3 DNA is TGCGCCAGCAGCATCCGGACAGGAAACTTTGACACTGAAGCTTTCTTT.

Comment on this clone: The junction shows a germline mismatch at one end, possibly a read error. The gene calls are TRBV6-1 and TRBJ2-7, with a tentative D call TRBD1 (5 bases). The CDR3 sequence is 14 residues long. Looked up from germline, CDR1 is MNHNS and CDR2 is SASEGT. The CDR3 coding sequence is TGTGCCAGCAATGAAATGGGGCTTAAGGGTGAGCAGTACTTC. This sequence encodes CASNEMGLKGEQYF.

The chain joins TRBV4-2 to TRBJ2-7; D gene ambiguous. Germline V gene data show CDR1 as LGHNA and CDR2 as YNFKEQ. Trimming took off 4 bases at V and 0 bases at J, with 7 bases between the two ends. There are 13 residues in the CDR3. CDR3 nucleotides: TGTGCCAGCAGCCTACCACCCTCCTACGAGCAGTACTTC. This codes for CASSLPPSYEQYF.

The V and J genes are TRBV12-5 and TRBJ2-3, with D possibly TRBD2 on 5 matching bases. The length of the CDR3 is 14 residues. The germline V gene encodes CDR1 LGHNT and CDR2 FRNRAP. Trimming cost V 3 bases and J 0 bases, with 7 bases left between them. The CDR3 protein is CASGFGGSTDTQYF. CDR3 DNA sequence: TGTGCTAGTGGTTTTGGCGGGAGCACAGATACGCAGTATTTT.

As DNA, the CDR3 is TGTGCCAGCAGGTCCGAGTTTGATCAGCCCCAGCATTTT. This gives the protein CASRSEFDQPQHF. The V and J genes are TRBV2 and TRBJ1-5, with D hard to call. The CDR3 covers 13 residues. Trimming took off 6 bases at V and 5 bases at J, with 11 bases between the two ends. Per the germline V gene, CDR1 is SNHLY and CDR2 is FYNNEI.

The gene calls are TRBV14 and TRBJ1-1, with TRBD1 matching 8 bases. Germline assignment: CDR1 SGHDN and CDR2 FVKESK. The CDR3 contains 16 residues. V gave up 2 bases and J gave up 5 bases; unmatched junction bases: 10. The CDR3 here is CASSQTRTGPWTEAFF. CDR3 nucleotide sequence: TGTGCCAGCAGCCAAACCCGGACAGGGCCATGGACTGAAGCTTTCTTT.

The chain has TRBV7-9 and TRBJ1-2, with TRBD1 as a possible D gene (5 bases). Germline values: CDR1 SEHNR, CDR2 FQNEAQ (reference sequence). Trimming removed 4 bases at V and 2 bases at J, with 14 bases between. The CDR3 loop spans 15 amino acids. The CDR3 nucleotides are TGTGCCAGCAGCTCCGTGGGACGACCAAACTATGGCTACACCTTC. Protein sequence: CASSSVGRPNYGYTF.

The chain carries TRBV5-1 and TRBJ2-7, with D perhaps matching TRBD1 (6 bases). The germline V gene encodes CDR1 SGHRS and CDR2 YFSETQ. The CDR3 consists of 14 residues. The V gene lost 4 bases and the J gene lost 5 bases, with 16 bases spanning the gap. CDR3 sequence: CASSGGPIDDEQYF. As DNA, the CDR3 is TGCGCCAGCAGCGGGGGCCCCATTGATGACGAGCAGTACTTC.